These T cell receptor beta chains were read from a single sample in a study of T cell responses to AZD1222 COVID-19 vaccine. Data came from immunoSEQ multiplex PCR; TCRdb stores just in-frame clones and leaves some out. Of about 140,000 clones listed, roughly 90% are singletons. The material sequenced was peripheral blood, taken on day 0 of AZD1222 vaccination. The receptors come from an adult in good health. Both conserved end residues are part of each CDR3. The order of the fields is D gene, V gene, clone size, J gene, CDR3 DNA, CDR3 protein. The D gene is left open where the match is weak. The size field is filled for only some rows; it gives once, few, many or a size class.

TRBD2	TRBV10-1	NA	TRBJ2-1	TGCGCCAGCAGTGACCCTAGCGGGAGGCTAAATGAGCAGTTCTTC	CASSDPSGRLNEQFF
NA	TRBV11-2	few	TRBJ1-1	TGTGCCAGCAGCTTAAAACGGAACACTGAAGCTTTCTTT	CASSLKRNTEAFF
TRBD1	TRBV28	NA	TRBJ1-2	TGTGCCAGCAGTCCCCCCGGACAGGACTATGGCTACACCTTC	CASSPPGQDYGYTF
NA	TRBV29-1	NA	TRBJ1-1	TGCAGCGTTCAGCCGGGGACTGAAGCTTTCTTT	CSVQPGTEAFF
NA	TRBV14	NA	TRBJ1-2	TGTGCCAGCAGCCAAAGGGCGTTCGGCTATGGCTACACCTTC	CASSQRAFGYGYTF
NA	TRBV6-2/TRBV6-3	NA	TRBJ1-6	TGTGCCAGCAGTGTCGGGGAGTACGCAGGTTCACCCCTCCACTTT	CASSVGEYAGSPLHF
TRBD1	TRBV9	NA	TRBJ2-7	TGTGCCAGCAGCGCCGGGACAGGTCCTAAAGAGCAGTACTTC	CASSAGTGPKEQYF
NA	TRBV30	once	TRBJ1-5	TGTGCCTGGAGTGTCGGTCAGGGCCATCAGCCCCAGCATTTT	CAWSVGQGHQPQHF
NA	TRBV21-1	NA	TRBJ2-3	TGTGCCAGCAGCGGAGGTACAGGGGGCACAGATACGCAGTATTTT	CASSGGTGGTDTQYF
TRBD2	TRBV6-2/TRBV6-3	NA	TRBJ2-7	TGTGCCAGCAGTCCGGGACTAGCGAATTACGAGCAGTACTTC	CASSPGLANYEQYF
TRBD1	TRBV9	NA	TRBJ2-5	TGTGCCAGCAGCGTAGGTGGGACAGGAGGCGAGACCCAGTACTTC	CASSVGGTGGETQYF
TRBD1	TRBV6-6	NA	TRBJ1-6	TGTGCCAGCAGTCTACAGGGGGGACGCTCACCCCTCCACTTT	CASSLQGGRSPLHF
NA	TRBV18	NA	TRBJ1-1	TGTGCCAGCTCACCATACAGCACTGAAGCTTTCTTT	CASSPYSTEAFF
NA	TRBV7-9	NA	TRBJ1-1	TGTGCCAGCAGCGCAGAGGACAAGACGTATTGGGCAGCTTTCTTT	CASSAEDKTYWAAFF
NA	TRBV15	NA	TRBJ2-1	TGTGCCACCAGCAGAGATGGGGGGGCCCCTTACAATGAGCAGTTCTTC	CATSRDGGAPYNEQFF
NA	TRBV7-2	NA	TRBJ1-6	TGTGCCAGCAGCTTGGCAGGTCCACCCCTCCACTTT	CASSLAGPPLHF
NA	TRBV28	NA	TRBJ2-2	TGTGCCAGCAGCCTTGGGGTCGGGGAGCTGTTTTTT	CASSLGVGELFF
NA	TRBV14	NA	TRBJ2-1	TGTGCCAGCAGCCCGTGGACGGGACTCTACAATGAGCAGTTCTTC	CASSPWTGLYNEQFF
NA	TRBV7-6	NA	TRBJ2-2	TGTGCCAGCAGCTTAGTTATTGAGGGAGGTAACACCGGGGAGCTGTTTTTT	CASSLVIEGGNTGELFF
NA	TRBV19	NA	TRBJ2-7	TGTGCCAGTAGTACCCGGACCGCTACCTACGAGCAGTACTTC	CASSTRTATYEQYF
TRBD1	TRBV6-5	NA	TRBJ1-5	TGTGCCAGCAGTTCAAGGCAGGGGGCAGGTCAGCCCCAGCATTTT	CASSSRQGAGQPQHF
NA	TRBV6-5	NA	TRBJ1-1	TGTGCCAGCAGCCAGGGTGGTACTGAAGCTTTCTTT	CASSQGGTEAFF
NA	TRBV18	NA	TRBJ1-3	TGTGCCAGCTCACCACCCCCTGGAAACACCATATATTTT	CASSPPPGNTIYF
TRBD1	TRBV19	once	TRBJ2-6	TGTGCCAGTAGTGTCGACAGGGGGGTTACTGGGGCCAACGTCCTGACTTTC	CASSVDRGVTGANVLTF
NA	TRBV7-8	NA	TRBJ1-5	TGTGCCAGCAGCCGCGGCGTTACCCAGCCCCAGCATTTT	CASSRGVTQPQHF
NA	TRBV11-2	NA	TRBJ1-2	TGTGCCAGCAGCTCGATTCGGACAGTGGACAACTATGGCTACACCTTC	CASSSIRTVDNYGYTF
NA	TRBV5-7	NA	TRBJ2-6	TGTGCCAGCAGCCCACAGGGCCCCCCTGGGGCCAACGTCCTGACTTTC	CASSPQGPPGANVLTF
TRBD1	TRBV18	NA	TRBJ2-2	TGTGCCAGCTCACTAACGACAGGGGACACCGGGGAGCTGTTTTTT	CASSLTTGDTGELFF
NA	TRBV27	NA	TRBJ1-3	TGTGCCAGCAGTTTATCGATCAGGGGTAGGAACACCATATATTTT	CASSLSIRGRNTIYF
TRBD1	TRBV6-5	NA	TRBJ2-7	TGTGCCAGCAGGTCTGGACAGGTTAGCTACGAGCAGTACTTC	CASRSGQVSYEQYF
TRBD1	TRBV30	NA	TRBJ1-4	TGTGCCTGGAGTCTGGTGACAGGGGGTGAAAAACTGTTTTTT	CAWSLVTGGEKLFF
TRBD2	TRBV11-3	NA	TRBJ2-1	TGTGCCAGCAGCCCCCGGGGGGGTCCGTACAATGAGCAGTTCTTC	CASSPRGGPYNEQFF
NA	TRBV5-8	NA	TRBJ1-1	TGTGCCAGCAGCTTGACCGGGACGGCAGCCGTCGGGGCTGAAGCTTTCTTT	CASSLTGTAAVGAEAFF
TRBD1	TRBV7-2	few	TRBJ2-7	TGTGCCAGCAGCTTAGGAGGGACAGGGCGCAGGTACGAGCAGTACTTC	CASSLGGTGRRYEQYF
NA	TRBV5-1	NA	TRBJ1-4	TGCGCCAGCAGCCCAGGGTACAGTTCAACTAATGAAAAACTGTTTTTT	CASSPGYSSTNEKLFF
TRBD2	TRBV7-2	NA	TRBJ2-3	TGTGCCAGCAGCTTCGCGGGAGTCCGGACAGATACGCAGTATTTT	CASSFAGVRTDTQYF
NA	TRBV6-5	NA	TRBJ1-1	TGTGCCAGCAGTTACCTCAGGGCCGGTGAAGCTTTCTTT	CASSYLRAGEAFF
NA	TRBV24-1	NA	TRBJ1-1	TGTGCCACCCTGCCGGACCCGAGAGCTTTCTTT	CATLPDPRAFF
NA	TRBV5-1	NA	TRBJ1-1	TGCGCCAGCAGCTTATTCAGGTCCCTCACTGAAGCTTTCTTT	CASSLFRSLTEAFF
NA	TRBV5-5	once	TRBJ1-2	TGTGCCAGCAGCTTGACCCAGGGAGTCAACTATGGCTACACCTTC	CASSLTQGVNYGYTF
TRBD2	TRBV5-4	NA	TRBJ2-1	TGTGCCAGCAGCTTGGGGATACCGGGACTAGGGACTTCCAATGAGCAGTTCTTC	CASSLGIPGLGTSNEQFF
NA	TRBV6-5	NA	TRBJ1-6	TGTGCCAGCAGGGTAGGACGGGGTAATTCACCCCTCCACTTT	CASRVGRGNSPLHF